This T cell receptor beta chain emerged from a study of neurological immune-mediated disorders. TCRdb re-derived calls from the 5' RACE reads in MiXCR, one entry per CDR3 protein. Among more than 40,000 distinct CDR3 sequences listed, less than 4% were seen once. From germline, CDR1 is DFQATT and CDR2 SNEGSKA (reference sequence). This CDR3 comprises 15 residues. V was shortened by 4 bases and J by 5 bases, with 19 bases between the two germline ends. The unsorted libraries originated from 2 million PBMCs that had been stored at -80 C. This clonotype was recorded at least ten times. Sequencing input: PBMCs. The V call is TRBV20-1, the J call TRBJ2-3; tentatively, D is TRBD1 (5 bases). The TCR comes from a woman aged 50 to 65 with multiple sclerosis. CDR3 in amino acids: CSATSQGNLGDTQYF. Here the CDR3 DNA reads TGCAGTGCTACTTCGCAGGGAAACCTCGGAGATACGCAGTATTTT.